This T cell receptor (beta chain) was recovered during a study of CD8+ T cells in alopecia areata. Study outcomes and limitations: With tofacitinib ongoing, many expanded lesional clones persisted in both scalp and blood.

Described treatment: oral pan-JAK inhibitor, 5-10 mg twice daily. Sorting of CD4+ and CD8+ T cells was performed on PBMCs. This CDR3 spans 14 amino acids. Germline V gene lookup returns CDR1 SGHTA and CDR2 FQGNSA. Trimming removed 1 base at V and 7 bases at J, with 13 bases between. cDNA reverse transcribed from extracted RNA served as the sequencing template. Sequenced by immunoSEQ multiplex PCR; TCRdb stores in-frame clones only, minus some. Of around 97,000 clones listed, around 84% were seen once; the top ten hold around 10%. To note about this clone: Its antigen is still unknown.

The source of this sequence is a human donor with alopecia areata. This chain joins TRBV7-2 and TRBJ1-2, with D unclear. Sample: CD8+ T cells sorted from blood, taken between weeks 30 and 35, from a patient treated with tofacitinib. This chain's CDR3 is CASSLGLLPIGYTF. The CDR3 DNA reads as TGTGCCAGCAGCTTAGGGCTTTTACCTATTGGCTACACCTTC.